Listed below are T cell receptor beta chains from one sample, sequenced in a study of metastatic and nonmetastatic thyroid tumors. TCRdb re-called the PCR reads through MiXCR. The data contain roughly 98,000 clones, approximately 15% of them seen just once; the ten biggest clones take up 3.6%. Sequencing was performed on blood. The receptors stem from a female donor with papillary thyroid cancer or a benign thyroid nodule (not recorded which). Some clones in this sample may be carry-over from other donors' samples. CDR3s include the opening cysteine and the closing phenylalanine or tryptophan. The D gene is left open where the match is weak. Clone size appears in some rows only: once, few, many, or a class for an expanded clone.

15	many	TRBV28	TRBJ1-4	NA	CASSTPIATNEKLFF	TGTGCCAGCAGTACTCCGATCGCAACTAATGAAAAACTGTTTTTT
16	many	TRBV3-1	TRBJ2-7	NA	CASSQDWAKGSYEQYF	TGTGCCAGCAGCCAAGATTGGGCGAAAGGCAGCTACGAGCAGTACTTC
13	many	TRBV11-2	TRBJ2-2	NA	CASSLVRTGELFF	TGTGCCAGCAGCTTAGTTCGGACCGGGGAGCTGTTTTTT
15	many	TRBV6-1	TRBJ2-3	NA	CASSSRAGGTDTQYF	TGTGCCAGCAGTTCCAGAGCGGGCGGAACAGATACGCAGTATTTT
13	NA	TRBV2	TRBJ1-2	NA	CASSEWGNYVYTF	TGTGCCAGCAGTGAATGGGGTAACTATGTCTACACCTTC
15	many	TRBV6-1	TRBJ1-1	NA	CASSSRYRGDTEAFF	TGTGCCAGCAGTTCCCGGTATAGGGGAGACACTGAAGCTTTCTTT
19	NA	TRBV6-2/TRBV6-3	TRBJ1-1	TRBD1	CASSYSPFVTGGRNTEAFF	TGTGCCAGCAGTTACTCGCCTTTTGTGACAGGGGGCAGGAACACTGAAGCTTTCTTT
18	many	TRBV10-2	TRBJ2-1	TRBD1	CASRVETGTGQSYNEQFF	TGCGCCAGCAGAGTCGAAACCGGGACAGGGCAAAGTTACAATGAGCAGTTCTTC
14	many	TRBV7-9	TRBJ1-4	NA	CASSLAPSNEKLFF	TGTGCCAGCAGCTTAGCCCCGAGTAATGAAAAACTGTTTTTT
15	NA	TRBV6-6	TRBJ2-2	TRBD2	CASSYGPGGTGELFF	TGTGCCAGCAGTTACGGTCCGGGGGGGACCGGTGAGCTGTTTTTT
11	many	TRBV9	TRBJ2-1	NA	CASSVGSEQFF	TGTGCCAGCAGCGTAGGCAGTGAGCAGTTCTTC
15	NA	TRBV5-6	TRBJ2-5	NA	CASSGGGGRRETQYF	TGTGCCAGCAGCGGAGGGGGGGGCCGGAGGGAGACCCAGTACTTC
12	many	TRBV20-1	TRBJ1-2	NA	CSASFEVYGYTF	TGCAGTGCTAGTTTTGAAGTCTATGGCTACACCTTC
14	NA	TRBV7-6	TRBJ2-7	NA	CASSLDMESYEQYF	TGTGCCAGCAGCCTGGACATGGAATCCTACGAGCAGTACTTC
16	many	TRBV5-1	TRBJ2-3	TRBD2	CASSYGLAGHTDTQYF	TGCGCCAGCAGCTATGGACTAGCGGGGCACACAGATACGCAGTATTTT
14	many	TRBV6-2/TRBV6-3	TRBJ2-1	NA	CASGGGGGSNEQFF	TGTGCCAGCGGAGGGGGCGGGGGGTCCAATGAGCAGTTCTTC
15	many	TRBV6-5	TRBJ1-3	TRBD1	CASSYGDRAVGTIYF	TGTGCCAGCAGTTACGGGGACAGGGCGGTTGGCACCATATATTTT
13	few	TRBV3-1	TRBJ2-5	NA	CASSQDPKLTTDF	TGTGCCAGCAGCCAAGATCCTAAGCTTACCACGGACTTC
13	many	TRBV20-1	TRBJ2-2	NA	CSAADGTLGELFF	TGCAGTGCTGCGGACGGAACCCTCGGGGAGCTGTTTTTT
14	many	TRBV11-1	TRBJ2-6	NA	CASSRGLGANVLTF	TGTGCCAGCAGCCGGGGGCTCGGGGCCAACGTCCTGACTTTC
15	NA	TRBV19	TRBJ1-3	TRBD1	CASRDRVLSGNTIYF	TGTGCCAGTCGGGACAGGGTTCTCTCTGGAAACACCATATATTTT
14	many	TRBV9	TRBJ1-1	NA	CASSVGRLSTEAFF	TGTGCCAGCAGCGTAGGGAGACTTAGCACTGAAGCTTTCTTT
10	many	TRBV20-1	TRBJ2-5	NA	CSASRRAQYF	TGCAGTGCTAGCCGCAGGGCCCAGTACTTC
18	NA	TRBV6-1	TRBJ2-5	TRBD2	CASSKPAGLAWGRETQYF	TGTGCCAGCAGTAAGCCTGCGGGACTAGCGTGGGGGCGTGAGACCCAGTACTTC
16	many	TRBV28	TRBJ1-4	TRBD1	CASSLSQGQGLEKLFF	TGTGCCAGCAGTTTATCTCAAGGACAGGGCCTCGAAAAACTGTTTTTT